What follows is one T cell receptor (beta chain) and its context. This clonotype was counted a few times. Its antigen is currently not known. Base qualities are missing; no much larger clone stands one base away. The data were taken from a study of T-cell memory formation after mild COVID-19 (dated by TCRdb to about 2021). Study-level background: TCR sequence clusters from the two donors were found to be largely donor specific. The cohort was made up of two young adult volunteers, one female and one male, who were previously healthy. T-cell clones expanding and contracting after mild COVID-19 in two donors were tracked by longitudinal TCRalpha and TCRbeta repertoire sequencing. General study outcomes and caveats: Contracting CD4+ clones turned up mainly in the CM and EM memory subsets, whereas EMRA was where CD8+ clones were enriched. Clones contracting from day 15 to 85 had balanced CD4/CD8 phenotypes, while a second wave expanding from day 15 to 37 was biased towards CD4+. The detection of some responding clones in pre-infection memory suggests that pre-existing cross-reactive memory T cells joined the SARS-CoV-2 response. The study included only a couple of mild cases, and larger cohorts that include severe cases with pre-infection samples were judged to be necessary. The second-wave clones that peaked on day 37 were not confirmed to be SARS-CoV-2 specific.

Ficoll-Paque density gradient centrifugation was used to isolate PBMCs. The CDR3 holds 13 amino acids from the cysteine to the phenylalanine. The kept DNA is CDR3 alone, 39 bases in frame from the first base. As encoded in the germline V gene, CDR1 is MGHDK while CDR2 is SYGVNS. V loses 3 bases of germline sequence and J loses 7 bases, and the interval between the two ends is 13 bases. The listed sequencing device is Illumina NovaSeq 6000. cDNA libraries for TCRalpha and TCRbeta were prepared by 5'RACE using constant-segment primers, with sample barcodes and unique molecular identifiers added. Trizol reagent was used to extract RNA from every sample. Amplification of the libraries took two PCR steps, and the second step added a second sample barcode plus Illumina TruSeq adapters. Libraries were sequenced on an Illumina NovaSeq with 2 x 150 bp paired-end reads. On the study's bioinformatics: With migec v1.2.7, reads were demultiplexed and then collapsed into UMI-guided consensus sequences. Using mixcr v2.1.11, the UMI consensuses were aligned to TRA and TRB V and J templates and assembled into clonotypes. A clonotype was counted as expanded or contracted only if both edgeR and NoisET called the change significant, with noise models trained on biological replicates. For edgeR calls, a false discovery rate-adjusted p below 0.01 and a log2 fold-change threshold of 1 were applied. As an exploratory analysis of dynamics, max-normalized trajectories of the 1000 most abundant clonotypes were examined by PCA with hierarchical clustering. The CD4 or CD8 phenotype of responding clones was assigned using the separately sequenced CD4+ and CD8+ repertoires. In-frame beta chains were kept once TCRdb had trimmed the public reads at Q25 with fastp and called clones with MiXCR. A single entry per CDR3 protein holds the most common genes and DNA from its merged rows. The V and J calls reflect TCRdb's pipeline rather than the authors' work. The sample table contains roughly 600,000 distinct CDR3 sequences; only one count was recorded for roughly 18% of them. About 11% of the sample lies in the top ten.

The sequenced material came from PBMCs or a T cell subset sorted from them (not recorded which). The sequence came from an adult woman who had mild COVID-19 (a few samples of this study predate the infection). The sample titles of this study are shuffled in the database, so cell type and time point are left out; the donor was told from shared clones. The V and J segments used are TRBV25-1 and TRBJ2-7, with no reliable assignment of the D segment. The nucleotide sequence reads TGTGCCAGCAGTGACGGCAAGCGAGAAGAGCAGTACTTC. This yields the protein CASSDGKREEQYF.